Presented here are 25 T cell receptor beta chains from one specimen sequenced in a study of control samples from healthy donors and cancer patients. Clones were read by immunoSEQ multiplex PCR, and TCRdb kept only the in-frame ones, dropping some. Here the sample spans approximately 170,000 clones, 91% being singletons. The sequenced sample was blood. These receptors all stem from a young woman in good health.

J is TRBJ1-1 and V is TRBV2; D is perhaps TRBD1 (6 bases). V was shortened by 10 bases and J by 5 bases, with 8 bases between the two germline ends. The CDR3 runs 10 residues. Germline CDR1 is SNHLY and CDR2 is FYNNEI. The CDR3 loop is CATGVTEAFF. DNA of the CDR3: TGTGCCACAGGGGTAACTGAAGCTTTCTTT. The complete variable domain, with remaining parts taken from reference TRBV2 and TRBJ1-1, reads EPEVTQTPSHQVTQMGQEVILRCVPISNHLYFYWYRQILGQKVEFLVSFYNNEISEKSEIFDDQFSVERPDGSNFTLKIRSTKLEDSAMYFCATGVTEAFFGQGTRLTVV.

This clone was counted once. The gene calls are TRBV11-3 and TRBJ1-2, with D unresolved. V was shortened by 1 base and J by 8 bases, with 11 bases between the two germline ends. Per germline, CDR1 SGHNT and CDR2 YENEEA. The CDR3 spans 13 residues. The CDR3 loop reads CASSLGGAGGYTF. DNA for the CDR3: TGTGCCAGCAGCTTAGGGGGTGCCGGAGGCTACACCTTC.

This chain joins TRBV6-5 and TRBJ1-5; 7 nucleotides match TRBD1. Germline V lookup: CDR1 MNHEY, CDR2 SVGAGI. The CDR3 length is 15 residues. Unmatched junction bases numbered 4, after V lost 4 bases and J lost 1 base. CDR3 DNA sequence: TGTGCCAGCAGTTTCAACAGGGGCAGCAATCAGCCCCAGCATTTT. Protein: CASSFNRGSNQPQHF.

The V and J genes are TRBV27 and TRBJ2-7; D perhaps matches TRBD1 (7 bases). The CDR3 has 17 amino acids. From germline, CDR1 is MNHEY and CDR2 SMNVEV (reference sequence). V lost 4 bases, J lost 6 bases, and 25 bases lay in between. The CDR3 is CASSYPRQGGGVSEQYF. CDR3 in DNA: TGTGCCAGCAGTTACCCCCGACAGGGCGGCGGGGTATCCGAGCAGTACTTC.

Here the CDR3 reads CASSPRTGVSGNTIYF. CDR3 bases: TGTGCCAGCTCACCTCGTACAGGGGTCTCTGGAAACACCATATATTTT. The rearrangement joins TRBV18 to TRBJ1-3, with 7 bases lining up with TRBD1. The CDR3 contains 16 residues. Trimming took 3 bases from V and 0 from J; bases not matched to a gene: 5. Germline V gives CDR1 KGHSH, CDR2 LQKENI.

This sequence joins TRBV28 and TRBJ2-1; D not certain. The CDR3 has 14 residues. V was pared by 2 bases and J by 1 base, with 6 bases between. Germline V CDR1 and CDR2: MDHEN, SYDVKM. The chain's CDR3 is CASSLAASYNEQFF. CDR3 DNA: TGTGCCAGCAGTTTAGCGGCTTCCTACAATGAGCAGTTCTTC.

DNA for the CDR3: TGTGCCAGCGACAGGGGCACTGAAGCTTTCTTT. The encoded protein is CASDRGTEAFF. The rearrangement links TRBV6-5 to TRBJ1-1, with TRBD1 matching 8 bases. V shed 8 bases and J 4 bases; nucleotides not matched to a gene: 0. Germline CDR1 reads MNHEY; CDR2 reads SVGAGI. This CDR3 is built from 11 residues.

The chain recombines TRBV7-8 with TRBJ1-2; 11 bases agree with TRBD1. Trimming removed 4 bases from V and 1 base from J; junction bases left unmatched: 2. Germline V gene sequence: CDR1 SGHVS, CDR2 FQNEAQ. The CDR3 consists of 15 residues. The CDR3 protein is CASSSGQGGNYGYTF. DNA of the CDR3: TGTGCCAGCAGCTCGGGACAGGGGGGTAACTATGGCTACACCTTC.

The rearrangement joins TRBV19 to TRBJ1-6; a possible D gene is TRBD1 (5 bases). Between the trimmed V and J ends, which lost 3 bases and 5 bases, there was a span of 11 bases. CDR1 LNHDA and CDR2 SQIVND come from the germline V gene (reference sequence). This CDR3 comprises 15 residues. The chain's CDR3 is CASSMGGQDNSPLHF. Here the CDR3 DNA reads TGTGCCAGTAGTATGGGGGGTCAGGATAATTCACCCCTCCACTTT.

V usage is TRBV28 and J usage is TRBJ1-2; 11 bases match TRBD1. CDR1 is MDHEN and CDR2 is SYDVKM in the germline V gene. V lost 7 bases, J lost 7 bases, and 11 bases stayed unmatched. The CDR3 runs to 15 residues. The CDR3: CASTRTGGSVSGYTF. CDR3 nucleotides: TGTGCCAGCACCCGGACAGGGGGCTCGGTCTCTGGCTACACCTTC.

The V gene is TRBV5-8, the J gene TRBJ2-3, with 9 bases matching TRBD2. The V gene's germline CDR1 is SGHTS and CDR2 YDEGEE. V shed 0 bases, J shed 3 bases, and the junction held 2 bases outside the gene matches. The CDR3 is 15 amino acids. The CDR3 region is CASSLGSGRTDTQYF. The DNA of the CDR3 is TGTGCCAGCAGCTTGGGTAGCGGGAGAACAGATACGCAGTATTTT. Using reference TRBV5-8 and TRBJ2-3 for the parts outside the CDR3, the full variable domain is EAGVTQSPTHLIKTRGQQATLRCSPISGHTSVYWYQQALGLGLQFLLWYDEGEERNRGNFPPRFSGRQFPNYSSELNVNALELEDSALYLCASSLGSGRTDTQYFGPGTRLTVL.

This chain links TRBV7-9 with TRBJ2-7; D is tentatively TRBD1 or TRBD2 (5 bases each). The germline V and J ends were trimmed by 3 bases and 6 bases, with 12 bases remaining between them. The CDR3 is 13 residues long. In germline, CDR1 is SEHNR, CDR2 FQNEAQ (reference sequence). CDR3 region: CASSFGGRGEQYF. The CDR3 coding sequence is TGTGCCAGCAGCTTTGGGGGTAGGGGCGAGCAGTACTTC.

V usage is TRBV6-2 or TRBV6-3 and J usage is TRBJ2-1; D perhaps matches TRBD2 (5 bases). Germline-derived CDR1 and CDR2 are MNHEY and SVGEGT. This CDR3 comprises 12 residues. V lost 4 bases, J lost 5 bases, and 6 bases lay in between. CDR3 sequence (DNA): TGTGCCAGCAGTTTGCGGGACAATGAGCAGTTCTTC. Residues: CASSLRDNEQFF.

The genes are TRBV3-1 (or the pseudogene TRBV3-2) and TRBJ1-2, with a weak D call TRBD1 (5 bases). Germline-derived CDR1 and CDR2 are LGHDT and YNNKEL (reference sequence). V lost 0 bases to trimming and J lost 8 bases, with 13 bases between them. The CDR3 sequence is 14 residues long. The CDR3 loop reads CASSQDLGVRGYTF. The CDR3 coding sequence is TGTGCCAGCAGCCAAGATCTGGGGGTAAGGGGCTACACCTTC.

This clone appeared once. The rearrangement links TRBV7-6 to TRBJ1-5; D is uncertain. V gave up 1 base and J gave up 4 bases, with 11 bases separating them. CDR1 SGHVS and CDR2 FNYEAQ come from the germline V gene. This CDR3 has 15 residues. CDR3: CASSLEGFGNQPQHF. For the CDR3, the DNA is TGTGCCAGCAGCTTAGAGGGTTTTGGGAATCAGCCCCAGCATTTT.

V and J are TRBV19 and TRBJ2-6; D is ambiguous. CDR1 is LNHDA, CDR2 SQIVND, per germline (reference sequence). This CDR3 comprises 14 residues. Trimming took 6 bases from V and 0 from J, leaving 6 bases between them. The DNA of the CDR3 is TGTGCCAGTAGGTCAGGCTCTGGGGCCAACGTCCTGACTTTC. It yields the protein CASRSGSGANVLTF. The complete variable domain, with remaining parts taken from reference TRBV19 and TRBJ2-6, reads DGGITQSPKYLFRKEGQNVTLSCEQNLNHDAMYWYRQDPGQGLRLIYYSQIVNDFQKGDIAEGYSVSREKKESFPLTVTSAQKNPTAFYLCASRSGSGANVLTFGAGSRLTVL.

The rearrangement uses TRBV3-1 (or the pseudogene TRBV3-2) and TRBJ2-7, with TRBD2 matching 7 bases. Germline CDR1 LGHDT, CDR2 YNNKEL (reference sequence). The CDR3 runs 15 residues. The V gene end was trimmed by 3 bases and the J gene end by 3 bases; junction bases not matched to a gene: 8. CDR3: CASSHRLAGGYEQYF. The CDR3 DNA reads TGTGCCAGCAGCCACAGACTAGCTGGTGGCTACGAGCAGTACTTC.

CDR3 DNA sequence: TGTGCCAGCAGTGAACAGGGCAGCACTGAAGCTTTCTTT. It codes for CASSEQGSTEAFF. The V gene is TRBV2, the J gene TRBJ1-1; D is possibly TRBD1 (5 bases). The germline gives CDR1 SNHLY, CDR2 FYNNEI. CDR3 length: 13 residues. Trimming left V 2 bases short and J 4 bases short, with 8 bases between.

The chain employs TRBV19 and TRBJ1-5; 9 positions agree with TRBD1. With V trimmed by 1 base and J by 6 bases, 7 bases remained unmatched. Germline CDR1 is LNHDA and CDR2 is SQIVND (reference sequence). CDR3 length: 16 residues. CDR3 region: CASSIVGTGSGQPQHF. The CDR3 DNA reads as TGTGCCAGTAGTATAGTCGGGACAGGGTCGGGTCAGCCCCAGCATTTT.

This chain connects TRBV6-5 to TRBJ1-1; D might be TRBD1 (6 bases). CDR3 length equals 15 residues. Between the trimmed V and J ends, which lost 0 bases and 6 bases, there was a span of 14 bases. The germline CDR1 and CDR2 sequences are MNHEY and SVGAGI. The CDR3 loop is CASSYSGERGAEAFF. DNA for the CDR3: TGTGCCAGCAGTTACTCGGGGGAAAGGGGGGCTGAAGCTTTCTTT.

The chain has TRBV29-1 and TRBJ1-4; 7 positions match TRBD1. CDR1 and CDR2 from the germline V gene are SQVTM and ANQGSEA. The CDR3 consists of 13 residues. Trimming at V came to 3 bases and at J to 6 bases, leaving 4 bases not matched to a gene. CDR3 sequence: CSVDVGGDEKLFF. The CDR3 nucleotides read TGCAGCGTTGATGTAGGGGGCGATGAAAAACTGTTTTTT.

In DNA, the CDR3 is TGTGCCAGCAGCCGACGGGGGACTGAAGCTTTCTTT. Translating it yields CASSRRGTEAFF. The chain recombines TRBV11-2 with TRBJ1-1; TRBD1 is a possible D gene (5 bases). CDR3 length: 12 amino acids. V lost 5 bases and J lost 5, with 9 bases in between. Germline assignment: CDR1 SGHAT and CDR2 FQNNGV.

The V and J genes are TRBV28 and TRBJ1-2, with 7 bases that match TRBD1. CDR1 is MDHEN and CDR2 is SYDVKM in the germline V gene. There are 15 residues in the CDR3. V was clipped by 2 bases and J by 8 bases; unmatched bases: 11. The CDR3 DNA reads TGTGCCAGCAGTTTAGGGTCAGGGGGACGGGGAGGCTACACCTTC. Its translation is CASSLGSGGRGGYTF.

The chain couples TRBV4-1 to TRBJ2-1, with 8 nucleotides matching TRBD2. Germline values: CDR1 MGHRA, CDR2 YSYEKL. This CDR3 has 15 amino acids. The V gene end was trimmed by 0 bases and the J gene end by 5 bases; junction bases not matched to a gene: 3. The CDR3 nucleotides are TGCGCCAGCAGCCAAGATCGGGGGGGGCACAATGAGCAGTTCTTC. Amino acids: CASSQDRGGHNEQFF.

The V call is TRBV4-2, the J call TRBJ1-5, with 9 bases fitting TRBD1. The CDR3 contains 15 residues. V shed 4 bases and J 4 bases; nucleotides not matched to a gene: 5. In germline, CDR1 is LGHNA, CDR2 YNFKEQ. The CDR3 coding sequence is TGTGCCAGCAGCCTGGGACAGGGCCGGAATCAGCCCCAGCATTTT. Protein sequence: CASSLGQGRNQPQHF.